This TCR beta chain was observed in a study of blood T cell repertoires in COVID-19 (TCRdb year 2020). For the study in its entirety: Samples covering the acute and convalescent phases of COVID-19 were provided by collaborators in the United States, Italy and Spain. The prospective study material was composed of cDNA or gDNA derived from T cells, B-cell-depleted T cells, or PBMCs. The dataset comprised deeply sampled blood TCRbeta repertoires from subjects exposed to, actively infected with, or recovered from COVID-19. The repertoires were released in a freely available public database intended as a resource for research on the immune response to SARS-CoV-2. The samples were drawn from the first 160 participants of the ongoing ImmuneRACE study and from 950 to 1,500 subjects provided by 6 global collaborators. Nearly every sample came with metadata listing a de-identified subject ID, COVID-19 status, age in years and sex. HLA class I and class II types, where available, came from metadata supplied by the sample provider rather than from assay-based typing. Overall study outcomes, separate from this receptor: The amount of clinical and demographic metadata varied by source and participant and was provided uncurated.

Notes on this clone: It has no known antigen specificity. Nothing much larger sits one base from this clone, and base qualities are not available.

Germline trimming: 2 bases from V, 4 bases from J; junction bases outside gene matches: 7. The germline V gene supplies CDR1 MDHEN and CDR2 SYDVKM. Spanning cysteine to phenylalanine, the CDR3 consists of 18 amino acids. Solely the CDR3 DNA is kept, with 54 bases framed from the first base. In the prospective study, participants were about 18 to 95 years old, resided in about two dozen geographic areas of the United States, and were enrolled through a virtual design. To assign participants to cohorts, the prospective study relied on clinical history that participants themselves reported in a screening survey and a study questionnaire. ImmuneRACE Cohort 3 recovered participants were defined by two consecutive negative NP/OP PCR tests, healthcare professional clearance, or symptom resolution. In the prospective study, mobile phlebotomists collected whole blood, serum and a nasopharyngeal or oropharyngeal swab from each participant. Additional blood draws and questionnaires over a roughly two-month period could optionally be provided by prospective study participants. Prospective study blood samples were shipped either frozen or at room temperature before DNA extraction.

The immunoSEQ Assay, a bias-controlled multiplex PCR, was used to amplify TCRbeta CDR3 regions from genomic DNA. The authors processed their data as follows. Within the assay, amplification of reference gene primers was used to estimate how many nucleated cells each sample contained. To quantify the absolute abundance of each unique TCRbeta CDR3 rearrangement, sequence reads were collapsed and filtered. For each sample, productive Simpson clonality was calculated by taking the square root of Simpson's diversity index across productive rearrangements. Held by TCRdb, this immuneACCESS table contains in-frame sequences only and omits some clones. Under half of the omission traces to an unresolved V gene where checked; the cause of the rest is unknown. The DNA was the basis for D and trimming; V, J and clone size are from that table. Counted in this sample were 110,000 to 150,000 clones; 75% to 90% of them appeared once. Of the sample, about 4.4% falls within the top ten clones.

This chain is built from TRBV28 and TRBJ2-6, and 11 bases in between align with TRBD2. Source material: PBMCs or T cells enriched from blood (not recorded which). This TCR was sampled from a man in his fifties who had recovered from COVID-19. The DNA sequence is as follows: TGTGCCAGCAGTTTAATTAGCGGGGGGGCCGCGGGGGCCAACGTCCTGACTTTC. Translated, it reads CASSLISGGAAGANVLTF.